This T cell receptor (beta chain) is from a study of cytomegalovirus exposure and HLA in healthy donors. Overall study results and limits: Some TCR beta chains (164 of them) were listed as cytomegalovirus-associated. The likely explanation for a cluster of highly shared sequence variants was sequencing artifact.

Note on this clone: As yet, its antigen is unknown. Other DNA sequences within the sample encode an identical CDR3.

Between the trimmed V and J ends, which lost 6 bases and 3 bases, there was a span of 11 bases. This CDR3 contains 13 residues. Germline values: CDR1 MNHEY, CDR2 SMNVEV (reference sequence). A multiplex PCR was run with 60 Vbeta primers and 13 Jbeta primers. TCRdb keeps only in-frame clones here, not all; method: immunoSEQ multiplex PCR. Its clone listing holds 120,000 to 150,000 clones. This clonotype originated in a man in his forties in good health and CMV-seronegative. The sample consisted of PBMCs. V is TRBV27 and J is TRBJ1-1; possible D gene TRBD1, 6 bases. CDR3 amino acids: CASSLQGDTEAFF. The CDR3 bases are TGTGCCAGCAGCCTACAGGGAGACACTGAAGCTTTCTTT.